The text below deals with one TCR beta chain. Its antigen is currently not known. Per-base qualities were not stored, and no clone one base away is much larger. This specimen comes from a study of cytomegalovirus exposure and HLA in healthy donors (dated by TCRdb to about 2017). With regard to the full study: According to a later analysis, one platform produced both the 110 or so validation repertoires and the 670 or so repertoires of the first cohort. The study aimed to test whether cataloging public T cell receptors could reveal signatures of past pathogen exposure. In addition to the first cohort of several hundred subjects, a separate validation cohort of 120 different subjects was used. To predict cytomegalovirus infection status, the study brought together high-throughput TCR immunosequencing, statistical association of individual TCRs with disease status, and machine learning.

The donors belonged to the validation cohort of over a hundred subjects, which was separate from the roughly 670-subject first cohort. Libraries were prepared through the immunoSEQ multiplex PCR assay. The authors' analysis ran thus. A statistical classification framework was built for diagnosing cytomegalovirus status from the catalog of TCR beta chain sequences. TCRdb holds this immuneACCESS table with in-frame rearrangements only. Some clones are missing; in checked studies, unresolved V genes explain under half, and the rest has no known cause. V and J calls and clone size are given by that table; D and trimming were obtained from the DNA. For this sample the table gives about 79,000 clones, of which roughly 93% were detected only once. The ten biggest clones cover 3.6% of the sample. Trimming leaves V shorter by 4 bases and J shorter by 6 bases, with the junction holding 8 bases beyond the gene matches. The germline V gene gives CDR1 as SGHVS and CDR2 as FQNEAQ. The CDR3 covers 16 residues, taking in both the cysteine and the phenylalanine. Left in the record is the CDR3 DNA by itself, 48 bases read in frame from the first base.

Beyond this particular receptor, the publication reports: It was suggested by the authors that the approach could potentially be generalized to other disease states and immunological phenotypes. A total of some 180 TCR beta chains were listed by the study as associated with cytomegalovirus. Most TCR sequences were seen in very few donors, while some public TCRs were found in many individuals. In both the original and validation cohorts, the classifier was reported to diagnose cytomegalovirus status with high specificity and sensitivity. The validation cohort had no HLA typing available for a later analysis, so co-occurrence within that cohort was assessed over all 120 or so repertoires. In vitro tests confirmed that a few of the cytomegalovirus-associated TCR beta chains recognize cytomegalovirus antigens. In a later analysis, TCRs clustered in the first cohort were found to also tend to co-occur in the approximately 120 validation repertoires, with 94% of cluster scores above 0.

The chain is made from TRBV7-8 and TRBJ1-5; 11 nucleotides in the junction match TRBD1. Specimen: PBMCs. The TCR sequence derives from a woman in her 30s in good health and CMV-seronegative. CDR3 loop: CASSSGQGAKVQPQHF. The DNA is TGTGCCAGCAGCTCCGGACAGGGGGCAAAGGTTCAGCCCCAGCATTTT.